Included here is one TCR beta chain sequence, with context. The antigen is not known. The entry originates in a study of cytomegalovirus exposure and HLA in healthy donors. The V gene's germline CDR1 is SEHNR and CDR2 FQNEAQ (reference sequence). The V gene lost 3 bases and the J gene lost 3 bases, with 18 bases spanning the gap. The CDR3 runs 16 residues. Using immunoSEQ multiplex PCR, the repertoire was profiled, and TCRdb retains in-frame clones only, with some absent. The sample has 250,000 to 400,000 clones, nearly 90% seen once; the top ten hold around 0.91%. Study outcomes and limitations: Cytomegalovirus association was listed for under 200 TCR beta chains.

The chain combines TRBV7-9 with TRBJ2-7, with a tentative D call TRBD2 (6 bases). The sequenced sample consisted of PBMCs. This TCR came from a man aged 25 to 45 in good health and CMV-seronegative. The CDR3 sequence is CASSFPLGRGIYEQYF. DNA of the CDR3: TGTGCCAGCAGCTTCCCTCTAGGTCGCGGGATCTACGAGCAGTACTTC. The full variable domain, with the rest looked up from reference TRBV7-9 and TRBJ2-7, is DTGVSQNPRHKITKRGQNVTFRCDPISEHNRLYWYRQTLGQGPEFLTYFQNEAQLEKSRLLSDRFSAERPKGSFSTLEIQRTEQGDSAMYLCASSFPLGRGIYEQYFGPGTRLTVT.